Described below is a single T cell receptor (beta chain) sequence and its context. The sample holds many counts of this clonotype. It has no known antigen specificity. No quality values exist for individual bases; no much larger clone is one base distant. Donors were about 36 systemically healthy Caucasian individuals from Russia aged roughly 6 to 90 years. Around 9.7 milliliters of peripheral blood were collected from each donor into EDTA-treated Vacutainer tubes. Ficoll-Paque density-gradient centrifugation was used to isolate PBMCs, with at least 7 million obtained per sample. Trizol reagent was used to extract total RNA from the PBMCs, yielding at least 5 micrograms per sample. Naive CD45RAhigh/CD27high T cell percentages were measured by flow cytometry on a PBMC aliquot from every donor. These data originate in a study of blood T cells in healthy people across ages (dated by TCRdb to between 2015 and 2016). For the study in its entirety: In model experiments, roughly one uniquely barcoded TCR beta cDNA molecule per two T cells was captured by template switching. Two additional independent replicas of 1 million unique cDNA reads from the same blood draw were analyzed for two donors (one aged 18 to 30 and one aged 80 or older). Four age groups were formed from the donors: young (average approximately 15 years), middle-aged (approximately 40), aged (around 68) and long-lived (less than 85). Age-related changes in TCR beta repertoire diversity were measured in the study by deep sequencing normalized with unique cDNA molecular identifiers. To avoid experimental bias, donors of different ages were randomly spread across the sequencing lanes. Overall results and qualifications from the work: Observed TCR beta diversity per million T cells fell roughly linearly with age, and a significant reduction was already apparent by age about 43. Conclusive comparison of naive and antigen-experienced compartments was prevented by the profiling of bulk unsorted PBMCs. Estimates of total diversity based on one million sequenced T cells were considered lower bounds and underestimates. Observed TCR beta diversity correlated strongly with the percentage of naive T cells measured by flow cytometry. The CMV infection status of donors was not known, potentially confounding age-related changes in expanded clonotypes. Compared with the aged group, the long-lived group had more naive CD4+ T cells, fewer expanded clones and increased TCR diversity, a pattern suggesting age selection.

V lost 3 bases and J lost 5 bases; the stretch between them is 17 bases long. CDR1 and CDR2, per the germline V gene (reference sequence), are DFQATT and SNEGSKA. The CDR3, from cysteine to phenylalanine, totals 14 residues. This entry keeps only the CDR3 DNA: 42 bases, framed from base 1. The library came from 5' RACE. Data came from an Illumina HiSeq 2500. A second 7 to 11 cycle PCR used a sample-barcoded 5' primer and a J-beta primer mix. A unique molecular identifier was introduced onto each TCR beta cDNA molecule by a template-switch 5' adaptor carrying 12 random nucleotides. Each sample yielded at least 2.5 million CDR3-containing paired-end reads. The Mint cDNA synthesis kit, primed by a TRBC-specific oligonucleotide, was used to synthesize first-strand cDNA from all RNA. After uracil-DNA glycosylase treatment, a first 18-cycle PCR used universal primers M1SS and BC2_uni_R on all cDNA. The paper's processing steps were these. Each sample was normalized by randomly selecting 1 million high-quality reads, each carrying a distinct molecular identifier. Reads sharing molecular identifiers were discarded rather than binned into consensus sequences. MiTCR, run with a Q25 quality threshold and the strictest error-elimination algorithm, handled CDR3 identification, clonotype clustering and error correction. A nonparametric unseen species model using Euler transformation provided a lower-bound estimate of total TCR beta diversity. In TCRdb, the public reads were trimmed at Q25 with fastp and aligned with MiXCR, with productive beta chains retained. Every CDR3 protein is listed once, alongside the most common genes and DNA of its rows. The V and J calls and clone size are TCRdb's, not the authors'. The sample includes about 1.7 million distinct CDR3 sequences, with roughly 28% observed a single time. The ten largest account for roughly 8% of the sample.

The chain is encoded by TRBV20-1 joined to TRBJ2-7, with the D gene call left open. The sequencing input was blood. The TCR sequence derives from a woman aged 25 to 39 in good health. The CDR3 corresponds to CSASNWTNLHEQYF. The bases read TGCAGTGCTAGTAATTGGACGAACCTGCACGAGCAGTACTTC.